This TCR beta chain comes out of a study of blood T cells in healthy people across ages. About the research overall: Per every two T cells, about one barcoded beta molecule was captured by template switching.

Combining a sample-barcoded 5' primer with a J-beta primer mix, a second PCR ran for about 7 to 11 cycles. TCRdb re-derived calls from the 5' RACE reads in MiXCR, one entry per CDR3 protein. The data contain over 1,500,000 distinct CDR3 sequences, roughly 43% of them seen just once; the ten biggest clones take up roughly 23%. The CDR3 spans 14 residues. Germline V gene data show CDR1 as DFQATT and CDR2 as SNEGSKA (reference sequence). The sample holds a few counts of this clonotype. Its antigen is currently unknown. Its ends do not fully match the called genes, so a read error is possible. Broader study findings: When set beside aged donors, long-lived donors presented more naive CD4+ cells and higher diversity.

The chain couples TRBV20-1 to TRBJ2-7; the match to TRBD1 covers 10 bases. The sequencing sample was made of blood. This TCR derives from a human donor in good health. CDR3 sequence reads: CSAGDRTGGHEQYF. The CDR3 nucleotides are TGCAGTGCTGGAGATCGGACAGGGGGACACGAGCAGTACTTC.